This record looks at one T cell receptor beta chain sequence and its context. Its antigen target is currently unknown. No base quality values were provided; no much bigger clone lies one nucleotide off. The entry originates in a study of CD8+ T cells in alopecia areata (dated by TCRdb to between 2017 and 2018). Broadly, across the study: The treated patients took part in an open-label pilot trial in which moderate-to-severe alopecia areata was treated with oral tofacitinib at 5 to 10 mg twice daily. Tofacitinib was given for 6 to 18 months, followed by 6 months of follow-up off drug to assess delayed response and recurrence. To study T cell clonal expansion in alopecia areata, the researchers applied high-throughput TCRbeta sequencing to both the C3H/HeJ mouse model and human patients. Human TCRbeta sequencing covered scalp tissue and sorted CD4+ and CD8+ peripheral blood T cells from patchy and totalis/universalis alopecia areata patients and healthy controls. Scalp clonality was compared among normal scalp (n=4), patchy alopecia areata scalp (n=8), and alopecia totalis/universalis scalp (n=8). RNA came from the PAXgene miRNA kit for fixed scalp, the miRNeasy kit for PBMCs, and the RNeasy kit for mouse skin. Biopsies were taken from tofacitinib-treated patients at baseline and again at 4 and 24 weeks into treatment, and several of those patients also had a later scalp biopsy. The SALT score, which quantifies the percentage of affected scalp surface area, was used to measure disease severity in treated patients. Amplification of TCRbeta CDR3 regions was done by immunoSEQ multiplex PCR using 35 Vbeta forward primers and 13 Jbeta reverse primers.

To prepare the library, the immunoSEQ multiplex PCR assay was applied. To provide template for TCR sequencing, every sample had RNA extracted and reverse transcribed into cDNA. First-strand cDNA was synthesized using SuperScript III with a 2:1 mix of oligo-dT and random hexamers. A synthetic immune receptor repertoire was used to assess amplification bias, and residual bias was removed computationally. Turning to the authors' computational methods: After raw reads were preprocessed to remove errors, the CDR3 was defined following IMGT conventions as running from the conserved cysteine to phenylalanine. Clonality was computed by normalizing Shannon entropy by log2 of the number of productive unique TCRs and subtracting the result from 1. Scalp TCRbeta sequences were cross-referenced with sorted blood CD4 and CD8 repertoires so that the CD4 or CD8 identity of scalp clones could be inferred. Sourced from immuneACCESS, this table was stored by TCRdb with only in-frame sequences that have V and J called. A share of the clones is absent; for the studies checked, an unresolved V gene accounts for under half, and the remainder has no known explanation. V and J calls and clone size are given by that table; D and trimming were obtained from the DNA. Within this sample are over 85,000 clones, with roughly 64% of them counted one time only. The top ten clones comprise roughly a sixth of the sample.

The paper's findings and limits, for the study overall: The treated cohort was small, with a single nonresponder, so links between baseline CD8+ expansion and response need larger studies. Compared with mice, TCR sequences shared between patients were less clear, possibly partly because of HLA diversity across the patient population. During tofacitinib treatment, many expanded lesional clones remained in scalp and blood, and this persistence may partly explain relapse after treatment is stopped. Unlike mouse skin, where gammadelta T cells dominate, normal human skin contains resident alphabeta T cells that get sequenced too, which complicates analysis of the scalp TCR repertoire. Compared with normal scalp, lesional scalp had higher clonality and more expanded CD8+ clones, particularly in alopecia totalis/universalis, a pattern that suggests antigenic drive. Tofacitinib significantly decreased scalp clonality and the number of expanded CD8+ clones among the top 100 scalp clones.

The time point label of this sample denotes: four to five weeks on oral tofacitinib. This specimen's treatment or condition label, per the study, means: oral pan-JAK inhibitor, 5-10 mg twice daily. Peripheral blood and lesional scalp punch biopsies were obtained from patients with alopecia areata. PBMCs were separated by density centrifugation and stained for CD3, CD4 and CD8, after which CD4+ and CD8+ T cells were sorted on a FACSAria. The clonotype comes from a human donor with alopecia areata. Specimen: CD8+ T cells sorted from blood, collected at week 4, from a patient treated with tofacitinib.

The CDR3 region has the sequence CASSLEGKSYNEQFF. The sequence in DNA is TGTGCCAGCAGCTTGGAAGGGAAGTCCTACAATGAGCAGTTCTTC. The chain links TRBV5-4 with TRBJ2-1, with an unclear D gene assignment. In the germline V gene (reference sequence), CDR1 corresponds to SGHNT and CDR2 to YYREEE. The CDR3 has 15 amino acids, counting the end cysteine and phenylalanine. This entry keeps only the CDR3 DNA: 45 bases, framed from base 1. The junction carries 8 bases between V and J, which are trimmed by 0 bases and 1 base respectively.